This TCR beta chain was documented in a study of blood T cell repertoires in COVID-19. Across the whole study: T cells, B-cell-depleted T cells, or PBMCs provided the cDNA or gDNA that served as material.

Generated by immunoSEQ multiplex PCR, the TCRdb table keeps only in-frame clones and is missing some. The repertoire consists of 430,000 or so clones, with 88% occurring once and the leading ten covering 1.4%. CDR3 length: 14 amino acids. Germline loops: CDR1 MDHEN, CDR2 SYDVKM. V was pared by 3 bases and J by 11 bases, with 16 bases between. Donors were grouped by their self-reported clinical history. The receptor's source is a woman aged 18-35 years who had been exposed to COVID-19. The specimen sequenced was PBMCs or T cells enriched from blood (not recorded which). This sequence joins TRBV28 and TRBJ1-4; D not certain. In DNA form, the CDR3 reads TGTGCCAGCAGTTTTCGGGGTTCAACTACGAAACTGTTTTTT. Translated, it gives CASSFRGSTTKLFF.